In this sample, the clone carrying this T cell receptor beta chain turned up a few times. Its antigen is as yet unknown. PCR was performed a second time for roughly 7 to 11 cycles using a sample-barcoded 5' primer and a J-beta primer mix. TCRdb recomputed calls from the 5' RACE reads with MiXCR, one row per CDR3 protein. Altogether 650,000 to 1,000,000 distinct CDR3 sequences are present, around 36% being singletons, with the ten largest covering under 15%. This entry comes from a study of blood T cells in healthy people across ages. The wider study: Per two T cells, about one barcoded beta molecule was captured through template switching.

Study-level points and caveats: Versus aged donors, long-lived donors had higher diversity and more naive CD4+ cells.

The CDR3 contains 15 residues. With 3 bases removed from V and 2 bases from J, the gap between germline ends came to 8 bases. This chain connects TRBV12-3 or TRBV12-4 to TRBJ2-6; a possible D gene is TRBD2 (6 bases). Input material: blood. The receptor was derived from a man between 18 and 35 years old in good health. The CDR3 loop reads CASSLGEAGANVLTF. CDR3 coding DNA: TGTGCCAGCAGTTTGGGGGAGGCTGGGGCCAACGTCCTGACTTTC.